The T cell receptor beta chain under discussion was sequenced for a study of patients and donors after allogeneic stem cell transplantation. From the RT-PCR reads, TCRdb called clonotypes with MiXCR, one entry per CDR3 protein. Altogether 95,000 to 120,000 distinct CDR3 sequences are present, 35% being singletons, with the ten largest covering roughly 27%. This clonotype was obtained from a human donor who was either an allogeneic HSCT recipient or a stem cell or donor lymphocyte infusion donor (not recorded which). It is not recorded whose cells these are; they may come from a transplant donor. Sequenced material: blood, either unsorted or a sorted T cell fraction (not recorded which).

The CDR3 is CASSLGSNRGPGYTF. CDR3 DNA sequence: TGCGCCAGCAGCTTGGGGTCGAACAGGGGACCTGGCTACACCTTC. The J gene is TRBJ1-2, the V gene TRBV5-1, with TRBD1 identical over 7 bases. Germline CDR1 is SGHRS and CDR2 is YFSETQ. The CDR3 is made up of 15 amino acids. J was trimmed by 7 bases and V by 0 bases; bases with no gene match: 9.